This T cell receptor beta chain was identified during a study of blood T cell repertoires in COVID-19. In the study overall: The samples span acute and convalescent COVID-19 from the United States, Italy and Spain. In each case, the material was cDNA or gDNA derived from T cells, B-cell-depleted T cells, or PBMCs.

Per the original data handling: Nucleated cell counts were estimated from reference gene primer amplification. This table comes from immunoSEQ multiplex PCR, and its TCRdb copy is limited to in-frame clones, with some not included. That table furnishes V, J and clone size, whereas the DNA furnished D and trimming. Of around 230,000 clones detected, 80% to 90% appear once; the ten largest clones hold approximately 2.4%. Between the trimmed V and J ends, which lost 4 bases and 4 bases, there was a span of 18 bases. The CDR3 covers 16 residues. CDR1 and CDR2 from the germline V gene are KGHDR and SFDVKD.

The specimen was peripheral blood. The receptor's source is a man between 40 and 49 years old who had recovered from COVID-19. The chain recombines TRBV24-1 with TRBJ1-2, with D possibly TRBD1 on 5 matching bases. CDR3 protein: CATSDYNRRRIYGYTF. The CDR3 DNA sequence: TGTGCCACCAGTGACTATAACAGGAGACGCATCTATGGCTACACCTTC.